A selection of T cell receptor beta chains follows, all from one sample in a study of cytotoxic CD8 clonotypes in ibrutinib-treated CLL. Repertoires were generated with immunoSEQ multiplex PCR, while TCRdb's copy carries only in-frame clones and drops some. The sample holds fewer than 90,000 clones, around two thirds seen once. This specimen consisted of PBMCs, obtained after 12 months of ibrutinib treatment. Source of these receptors: a human donor with chronic lymphocytic leukemia. Each CDR3 is given with its conserved first and last residue. The D gene is left open where the match is weak. Size is stated for part of the rows, as once, few or many counts, or as a class when the clone is expanded.

size: -; J: TRBJ2-3; D: -; V: TRBV6-6; CDR3: CASAEGRSTDTQYF; DNA: TGTGCCAGTGCGGAAGGTCGTAGCACAGATACGCAGTATTTT
size: once; J: TRBJ2-2; D: TRBD2; V: TRBV11-2; CDR3: CASSLVVQPGGNTGELFF; DNA: TGTGCCAGCAGCTTAGTCGTCCAGCCGGGGGGGAACACCGGGGAGCTGTTTTTT
size: -; J: TRBJ2-3; D: TRBD1; V: TRBV5-5; CDR3: CASSFQGARDTQYF; DNA: TGTGCCAGCAGCTTCCAGGGGGCGAGAGATACGCAGTATTTT
size: once; J: TRBJ1-4; D: -; V: TRBV29-1; CDR3: CSVTKGGAGEKLFF; DNA: TGCAGCGTAACAAAGGGGGGCGCAGGGGAAAAACTGTTTTTT
size: -; J: TRBJ2-1; D: -; V: TRBV18; CDR3: CASSPSTSNEQFF; DNA: TGTGCCAGCTCACCCTCAACTAGTAATGAGCAGTTCTTC
size: -; J: TRBJ1-6; D: -; V: TRBV2; CDR3: CASSDFASPLHF; DNA: TGTGCCAGCAGTGATTTCGCCTCACCCCTCCACTTT
size: -; J: TRBJ1-4; D: -; V: TRBV19; CDR3: CASRAGGAATNEKLFF; DNA: TGTGCCAGTAGAGCCGGGGGGGCCGCAACTAATGAAAAACTGTTTTTT
size: -; J: TRBJ2-1; D: -; V: TRBV9; CDR3: CASSVASQGGSYNEQFF; DNA: TGTGCCAGCAGCGTAGCTTCTCAGGGTGGTTCCTACAATGAGCAGTTCTTC
size: -; J: TRBJ2-2; D: -; V: TRBV6-6; CDR3: CASSYGTPNTGELFF; DNA: TGTGCCAGCAGTTACGGGACTCCGAACACCGGGGAGCTGTTTTTT
size: -; J: TRBJ1-5; D: TRBD1; V: TRBV4-2; CDR3: CASSQDPRGLGVSGQPQHF; DNA: TGTGCCAGCAGCCAAGATCCGAGGGGGCTAGGGGTATCGGGTCAGCCCCAGCATTTT
size: -; J: TRBJ2-7; D: -; V: TRBV28; CDR3: CASSLGGGSFTHEQYF; DNA: TGTGCCAGCAGTTTAGGCGGTGGCAGTTTTACCCACGAGCAGTACTTC
size: -; J: TRBJ2-1; D: -; V: TRBV7-3; CDR3: CASSLTGEYNEQFF; DNA: TGTGCCAGCAGCTTAACGGGTGAATACAATGAGCAGTTCTTC
size: -; J: TRBJ1-1; D: TRBD1; V: TRBV7-2; CDR3: CASSLSWATGFTEAFF; DNA: TGTGCCAGCAGCTTATCCTGGGCGACAGGGTTCACTGAAGCTTTCTTT
size: -; J: TRBJ2-3; D: -; V: TRBV15; CDR3: CATSRDRGVTQYF; DNA: TGTGCCACCAGCAGAGATAGAGGGGTTACGCAGTATTTT
size: -; J: TRBJ1-4; D: -; V: TRBV30; CDR3: CAWWGGFGEKLFF; DNA: TGTGCCTGGTGGGGGGGTTTTGGTGAAAAACTGTTTTTT
size: -; J: TRBJ2-5; D: -; V: TRBV27; CDR3: CASSPIGRQETQYF; DNA: TGTGCCAGCAGTCCAATAGGCAGACAAGAGACCCAGTACTTC
size: few; J: TRBJ2-3; D: -; V: TRBV4-3; CDR3: CASSDTGPTDTQYF; DNA: TGCGCCAGCAGTGACACAGGGCCCACAGATACGCAGTATTTT
size: -; J: TRBJ2-2; D: -; V: TRBV6-1; CDR3: CASSAQGGPNTGELFF; DNA: TGTGCCAGCAGTGCCCAGGGGGGGCCGAACACCGGGGAGCTGTTTTTT
size: -; J: TRBJ2-1; D: -; V: TRBV5-1; CDR3: CASSLLRGYEQFF; DNA: TGCGCCAGCAGCTTGCTGCGGGGTTATGAGCAGTTCTTC
size: -; J: TRBJ2-3; D: -; V: TRBV29-1; CDR3: CSVEGEGTEAWTQYF; DNA: TGCAGCGTTGAAGGGGAGGGGACAGAAGCTTGGACGCAGTATTTT
size: few; J: TRBJ2-3; D: -; V: TRBV28; CDR3: CASSLGGFDTQYF; DNA: TGTGCCAGCAGTTTGGGGGGATTTGATACGCAGTATTTT
size: -; J: TRBJ1-6; D: -; V: TRBV5-1; CDR3: CASSINQGSNSPLHF; DNA: TGCGCCAGCAGCATCAACCAGGGGTCTAATTCACCCCTCCACTTT
size: -; J: TRBJ2-7; D: -; V: TRBV7-2; CDR3: CASSSRTVGEQYF; DNA: TGTGCCAGCAGCTCCCGGACGGTTGGCGAGCAGTACTTC
size: -; J: TRBJ2-7; D: TRBD1; V: TRBV7-8; CDR3: CASSRRTGPYEQYF; DNA: TGTGCCAGCAGCCGGAGGACAGGTCCCTACGAGCAGTACTTC
size: -; J: TRBJ2-1; D: TRBD1; V: TRBV7-2; CDR3: CASSSPQGYNEQFF; DNA: TGTGCCAGCAGCTCACCACAGGGGTACAATGAGCAGTTCTTC
size: few; J: TRBJ1-5; D: -; V: TRBV29-1; CDR3: CSVSLLGDQPQHF; DNA: TGCAGCGTTTCCTTACTGGGCGATCAGCCCCAGCATTTT
size: -; J: TRBJ1-6; D: TRBD1; V: TRBV7-6; CDR3: CASSPGQGNYNSPLHF; DNA: TGTGCCAGCAGCCCCGGACAGGGGAACTATAATTCACCCCTCCACTTT
size: few; J: TRBJ1-4; D: -; V: TRBV30; CDR3: CAWSRQGRRKLFF; DNA: TGTGCCTGGAGTCGTCAGGGAAGACGGAAACTGTTTTTT
size: few; J: TRBJ2-7; D: TRBD1; V: TRBV6-5; CDR3: CASSPDRVHEQYF; DNA: TGTGCCAGCAGTCCCGACAGGGTCCACGAGCAGTACTTC
size: -; J: TRBJ1-2; D: -; V: TRBV9; CDR3: CASSLFDRPSSYGYTF; DNA: TGTGCCAGCAGCCTCTTCGACAGGCCCTCTTCCTATGGCTACACCTTC
size: -; J: TRBJ1-4; D: -; V: TRBV6-6; CDR3: CASTNLRGGEKLFF; DNA: TGTGCCAGCACCAATTTAAGGGGGGGCGAAAAACTGTTTTTT
size: -; J: TRBJ2-7; D: -; V: TRBV15; CDR3: CATSRDLTRLSYYEQYF; DNA: TGTGCCACCAGCAGAGATCTAACCCGATTGTCCTACTACGAGCAGTACTTC
size: -; J: TRBJ1-1; D: -; V: TRBV2; CDR3: CARSEGTEAFF; DNA: TGTGCCAGATCGGAGGGGACTGAAGCTTTCTTT
size: -; J: TRBJ2-7; D: -; V: TRBV19; CDR3: CASSIGPPLAYEQYF; DNA: TGTGCCAGTAGTATTGGGCCCCCGCTAGCCTACGAGCAGTACTTC
size: -; J: TRBJ1-1; D: -; V: TRBV5-4; CDR3: CASNNRLDGFTEAFF; DNA: TGTGCCAGCAACAATCGACTAGACGGTTTCACTGAAGCTTTCTTT
size: -; J: TRBJ2-7; D: -; V: TRBV30; CDR3: CAWSGGGGRSLFYEQYF; DNA: TGTGCCTGGAGTGGGGGTGGGGGACGCTCCCTCTTCTACGAGCAGTACTTC
size: -; J: TRBJ2-5; D: TRBD2; V: TRBV29-1; CDR3: CSVSRGGRETQYF; DNA: TGCAGCGTTAGTCGGGGGGGCCGGGAGACCCAGTACTTC
size: few; J: TRBJ2-3; D: TRBD2; V: TRBV5-4; CDR3: CASSWGGRTSGADTQYF; DNA: TGTGCCAGCAGCTGGGGAGGCCGGACTAGCGGGGCAGATACGCAGTATTTT
size: once; J: TRBJ2-3; D: TRBD1; V: TRBV7-9; CDR3: CASSSEGQPTDTQYF; DNA: TGTGCCAGCAGCTCCGAGGGACAGCCCACAGATACGCAGTATTTT
size: -; J: TRBJ2-7; D: TRBD1; V: TRBV5-5; CDR3: CASSILGTGGEQYF; DNA: TGTGCCAGCAGCATCCTGGGGACAGGGGGAGAGCAGTACTTC
size: once; J: TRBJ2-1; D: TRBD1; V: TRBV6-8; CDR3: CASSFGQEPSYNEQFF; DNA: TGTGCCAGCAGTTTCGGACAGGAACCCTCCTACAATGAGCAGTTCTTC
size: -; J: TRBJ1-5; D: -; V: TRBV6-4; CDR3: CASSDRQHF; DNA: TGTGCCAGCAGTGATAGGCAGCATTTT
size: -; J: TRBJ2-5; D: -; V: TRBV7-2; CDR3: CASSLLGTSQETQYF; DNA: TGTGCCAGCAGCTTATTGGGGACGTCCCAAGAGACCCAGTACTTC
size: -; J: TRBJ1-2; D: -; V: TRBV6-4; CDR3: CASSESHRVSGYTF; DNA: TGTGCCAGCAGTGAGTCCCACAGGGTTTCTGGCTACACCTTC